Included here is one T cell receptor (beta chain) sequence, with context. Its specificity is unknown. Germline loops: CDR1 LGHDT, CDR2 YNNKEL (reference sequence). There are 17 residues in the CDR3. V lost 0 bases, J lost 5 bases, and 10 bases stayed unmatched. For the second PCR, which ran for 7 to 11 cycles, a sample-barcoded 5' primer and a J-beta primer mix were used. From the 5' RACE reads, TCRdb called clonotypes with MiXCR, one entry per CDR3 protein. The sample consists of fewer than 900,000 distinct CDR3 sequences, more than 40% of them appearing once. The sample is drawn from a study of blood T cells in healthy people across ages. The study, taken as a whole, reports: Researchers deemed the diversity estimates from one million T cells underestimates.

Each donor's blood draw was roughly 10 milliliters of peripheral blood. The sequence derives from an older woman in good health. Specimen: blood. The chain combines TRBV3-1 with TRBJ2-3, with 8 bases matching TRBD2. DNA of the CDR3: TGTGCCAGCAGCCAAGATTTACTAGCGGCCGGTGGAGATACGCAGTATTTT. As protein: CASSQDLLAAGGDTQYF.